This T cell receptor (beta chain) was documented in a study of T cells after yellow fever vaccination. The sample holds many counts of this clonotype. This CDR3 has 12 amino acids. V was clipped by 7 bases and J by 5 bases, with 8 bases between them. TCRdb reanalysed the 5' RACE reads using MiXCR and keeps one entry per CDR3 protein. The sample shows 250,000 or so distinct CDR3 sequences, about 3.7% of them seen only once. The J gene is TRBJ2-2, the V gene TRBV12-3 or TRBV12-4; D remains ambiguous. The material was PBMCs, obtained 15 days after the yellow fever booster vaccination. The receptor was derived from a man in his late teens or twenties who received the YFV17D yellow fever vaccine. CDR3 protein: CASNKGTGELFF. CDR3 in DNA: TGTGCCAGCAATAAAGGAACCGGGGAGCTGTTTTTT.